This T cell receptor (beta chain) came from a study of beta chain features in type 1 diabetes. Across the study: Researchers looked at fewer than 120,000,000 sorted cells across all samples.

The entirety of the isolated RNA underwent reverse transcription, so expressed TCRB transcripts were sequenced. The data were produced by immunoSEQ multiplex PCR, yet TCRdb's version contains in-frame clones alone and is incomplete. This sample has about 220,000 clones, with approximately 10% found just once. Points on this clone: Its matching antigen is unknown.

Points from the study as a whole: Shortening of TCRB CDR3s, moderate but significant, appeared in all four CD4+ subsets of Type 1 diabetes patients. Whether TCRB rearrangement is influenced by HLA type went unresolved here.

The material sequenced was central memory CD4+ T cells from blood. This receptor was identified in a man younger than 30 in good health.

CDR3 nucleotides: TGTGCCAGTAGTATAGGCGGGACGTACTCCTACGAGCAGTACTTC. It translates to CASSIGGTYSYEQYF. The chain employs TRBV19 and TRBJ2-7; TRBD2 is a possible D gene (6 bases). From germline, CDR1 is LNHDA and CDR2 SQIVND (reference sequence). Trimming removed 1 base from V and 0 bases from J, with 10 bases in between. The CDR3 has 15 residues.